This TCR beta chain was retrieved from a study of cytomegalovirus exposure and HLA in healthy donors. Study context: An earlier analysis found 95 million to 140 million unique TCR beta sequences from approximately 190 million T cells.

A remark on this clone: Its antigen is still unknown.

PCR was performed using 60 Vbeta and 13 Jbeta primers. Profiling relied on immunoSEQ multiplex PCR, and the TCRdb table lists in-frame clones only, not all of them. Here the sample spans around 110,000 clones, about 86% being singletons. Study-level points and caveats: Most TCR sequences were rare, but some public TCRs occurred in many donors.

Germline CDR1 SGHNT, CDR2 YYREEE (reference sequence). The CDR3 has 13 amino acids. V was trimmed by 4 bases and J by 5 bases, leaving 10 bases between them. The receptor's source is a woman aged 25 to 39 in good health and CMV-seronegative. V is TRBV5-4 and J is TRBJ2-1, with D unresolved. Sequencing input: PBMCs. CDR3 coding DNA: TGTGCCAGCAGCCCCCGCCCGGACAATGAGCAGTTCTTC. Its translation: CASSPRPDNEQFF. Full variable domain (outside the CDR3, taken from reference TRBV5-4 and TRBJ2-1): ETGVTQSPTHLIKTRGQQVTLRCSSQSGHNTVSWYQQALGQGPQFIFQYYREEENGRGNFPPRFSGLQFPNYSSELNVNALELDDSALYLCASSPRPDNEQFFGPGTRLTVL.